A selection of T cell receptor beta chains follows, all from one sample in a study of T-cell reconstitution after alpha-beta-depleted transplantation in children. TCRdb redid the calling of the PCR reads with MiXCR, one entry per CDR3 protein. This sample carries hundreds of thousands of distinct CDR3 sequences, approximately 16% of them seen once, and the ten largest clones take 1.1%. Sequenced material: PBMCs from the stem cell graft donor, taken from the stem cell graft. The receptors shown here come from a human donor who donated a stem cell graft to a child with acute myeloid leukemia. CDR3s include the opening cysteine and the closing phenylalanine or tryptophan. D genes are given only for firm matches. Some rows have no size entry. The others give once, few or many, or a class for an expanded clone.

>TRBJ2-5|few|15|TRBV6-2/TRBV6-3|-
TGTGCCAGCAGTAGACCTGGCGCCAGGCAAGAGACCCAGTACTTC
CASSRPGARQETQYF
>TRBJ1-6|many|15|TRBV5-5|-
TGTGCCAGCAGCTCTACGGGATTGGAGAGTTCACCCCTCCACTTT
CASSSTGLESSPLHF
>TRBJ1-4|many|16|TRBV20-1|TRBD1
TGCAGTGCTAGACCTTGGACAGGGGGCGGATCCGAAAAACTGTTTTTT
CSARPWTGGGSEKLFF
>TRBJ1-1|-|13|TRBV27|TRBD1
TGTGCCAGTAAGACAGGGGGCAGTACTGAAGCTTTCTTT
CASKTGGSTEAFF
>TRBJ1-2|-|16|TRBV5-4|-
TGTGCCAGCAGCGAGGGACCCACTGGATCGCGTGACGGCTACACCTTC
CASSEGPTGSRDGYTF
>TRBJ1-1|few|16|TRBV4-1|-
TGCGCCAGCAGCCAAGATCCCGGCAGGGTGAACACTGAAGCTTTCTTT
CASSQDPGRVNTEAFF
>TRBJ1-2|many|13|TRBV7-2|-
TGTGCCAGCAGCAAGGGACTGATTTATGGCTACACCTTC
CASSKGLIYGYTF
>TRBJ1-1|many|13|TRBV20-1|-
TGCAGTGCCTGGGATAGAGTCACAGCTGAAGCTTTCTTT
CSAWDRVTAEAFF
>TRBJ2-1|many|13|TRBV20-1|-
TGCAGTGCCTCACTCAACAGGGTCAATGAGCAGTTCTTC
CSASLNRVNEQFF
>TRBJ1-6|many|14|TRBV20-1|-
TGCAGTGCTAGAGGGGCCAGGGGCCGTTCACCCCTCCACTTT
CSARGARGRSPLHF
>TRBJ2-5|-|16|TRBV11-2|-
TGTGCCAGCAGCTTAGAAGGCGGCCGGGAACAAGAGACCCAGTACTTC
CASSLEGGREQETQYF
>TRBJ1-5|few|15|TRBV25-1|-
TGTGCCAGCAGTGAATCGGGCAGGGGTGACCAGCCCCAGCATTTT
CASSESGRGDQPQHF
>TRBJ1-6|few|14|TRBV9|-
TGTGCCAGCAGCCCCGGGACGGCAAATTCACCCCTCCACTTT
CASSPGTANSPLHF
>TRBJ2-3|many|15|TRBV29-1|-
TGCAGCGTCGGAGGGGTATCGGGGGTCACAGATACGCAGTATTTT
CSVGGVSGVTDTQYF
>TRBJ2-5|once|12|TRBV2|-
TGTGCCAGCAGATCCAAGGTGGAGACCCAGTACTTC
CASRSKVETQYF
>TRBJ2-3|few|16|TRBV4-3|TRBD1
TGCGCCAGCAGCCAAGAGGACAGGGGAAGCACAGATACGCAGTATTTT
CASSQEDRGSTDTQYF
>TRBJ1-1|few|16|TRBV6-1|-
TGTGCCAGCAGTCTAACTTACAGGTTCATGAACACTGAAGCTTTCTTT
CASSLTYRFMNTEAFF
>TRBJ2-3|-|15|TRBV7-3|TRBD2
TGTGCCAGCAGCTTTTCCGGGACTAAGGGAGATACGCAGTATTTT
CASSFSGTKGDTQYF
>TRBJ2-1|-|14|TRBV4-1|-
TGCGCCAGCAGCCACCCTATGGGGGCCGCTGAGCAGTTCTTC
CASSHPMGAAEQFF
>TRBJ1-6|-|17|TRBV20-1|TRBD1
TGCAGTGCACCCGGGACAGGGGGCGGAACGGGTAATTCACCCCTCCACTTT
CSAPGTGGGTGNSPLHF
>TRBJ2-2|-|12|TRBV7-9|-
TGTGCCAGCAGGAGACTAGTGGGGGAGCTGTTTTTT
CASRRLVGELFF
>TRBJ1-1|many|11|TRBV12-3/TRBV12-4|-
TGTGCCAGCATGGCGGGCACTGAAGCTTTCTTT
CASMAGTEAFF
>TRBJ2-7|-|17|TRBV7-2|-
TGTGCCAGCAGCCCTGGGAGGAGGGAAGGACATACAGGCGAGCAGTACTTC
CASSPGRREGHTGEQYF
>TRBJ2-1|many|11|TRBV20-1|-
TGCAGTGCTAGTGAAGGGGCAGAGGAGTTCTTC
CSASEGAEEFF
>TRBJ2-1|-|13|TRBV4-3|TRBD1
TGCGCCAGCAGCCAAGAGGTTCGGGGACAGGAGTTCTTC
CASSQEVRGQEFF
>TRBJ2-1|-|13|TRBV24-1|-
TGTGCCACCAGTCCCAGACTATACAATGAGCAGTTCTTC
CATSPRLYNEQFF
>TRBJ1-5|few|14|TRBV27|-
TGTGCCAGCAGGGTAGCACAGGGCGATCAGCCCCAGCATTTT
CASRVAQGDQPQHF
>TRBJ2-1|-|15|TRBV4-3|-
TGCGCCAGCAGCCAATTTAGGGGTACCTACAATGAGCAGTTCTTC
CASSQFRGTYNEQFF
>TRBJ2-6|few|17|TRBV12-3/TRBV12-4|-
TGTGCCAGCAGTCTCCCTGGACTGCACTCTGGGGCCAACGTCCTGACTTTC
CASSLPGLHSGANVLTF
>TRBJ1-2|many|16|TRBV12-3/TRBV12-4|TRBD1
TGTGCCAGCAGTCCGTTCACCGGGACAGCTAACTATGGCTACACCTTC
CASSPFTGTANYGYTF
>TRBJ1-1|many|16|TRBV4-1|TRBD1
TGCGCCAGCAGCCAAGTGGGGACAGGGTGGAACACTGAAGCTTTCTTT
CASSQVGTGWNTEAFF
>TRBJ2-1|-|15|TRBV7-2|-
TGTGCCAGCAGCTTAGGGTACCCAATCTACAATGAGCAGTTCTTC
CASSLGYPIYNEQFF